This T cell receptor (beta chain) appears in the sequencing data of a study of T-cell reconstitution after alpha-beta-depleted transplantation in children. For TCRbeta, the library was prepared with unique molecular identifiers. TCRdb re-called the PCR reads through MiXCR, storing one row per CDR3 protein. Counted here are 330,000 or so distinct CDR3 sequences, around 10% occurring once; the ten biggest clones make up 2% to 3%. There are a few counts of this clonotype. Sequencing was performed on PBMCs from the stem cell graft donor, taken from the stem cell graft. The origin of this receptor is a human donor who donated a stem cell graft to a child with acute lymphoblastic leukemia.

As DNA, the CDR3 is TGTGCCAGCAGTTTCTTGGGACAGAGGGGGCAAGAGACCCAGTACTTC. Amino acid sequence: CASSFLGQRGQETQYF. V usage is TRBV27 and J usage is TRBJ2-5; 7 positions match TRBD1. This CDR3 contains 16 residues. V shed 3 bases, J shed 2 bases, and the junction held 9 bases outside the gene matches. The germline gives CDR1 MNHEY, CDR2 SMNVEV (reference sequence).